This TCR beta chain was captured by sequencing in a study of control samples from healthy donors and cancer patients. Germline V gene lookup returns CDR1 SGHDT and CDR2 YYEEEE. The CDR3 covers 11 residues. V lost 5 bases to trimming and J lost 3 bases, with 5 bases between them. Data came from immunoSEQ multiplex PCR; TCRdb stores just in-frame clones and leaves some out. In the table there are 150,000 to 200,000 clones, approximately 92% of which are singletons. This chain connects TRBV5-6 to TRBJ2-5; D remains ambiguous. The origin of this receptor is a woman aged 55-69 years in good health. Sequencing was carried out using blood. CDR3 residues: CASRSEETQYF. The CDR3 region has the DNA TGTGCCAGCAGGTCTGAAGAGACCCAGTACTTC.